What follows describes a single T cell receptor beta chain. CDR3 length: 14 amino acids. V lost 3 bases and J lost 7; bases outside the gene matches: 7. CDR1 KGHSH and CDR2 LQKENI come from the germline V gene. The source of the sample is a study of OX40 agonist ivuxolimab in advanced cancers. Study-wide background: Cancers in dose escalation were hepatocellular, melanoma, renal cell and head and neck. Participants, 82.7% male, averaged roughly 59 years of age, ranging from about 23 to 90.

TCRdb's copy holds only in-frame clones and misses some; the assay was immunoSEQ multiplex PCR. The table includes approximately 77,000 clones, 70% to 85% detected once. The input for sequencing was CD4+ or CD8+ T cells sorted from blood, taken in a trial of the OX40 agonist ivuxolimab. This clonotype was obtained from an adult with an advanced solid tumor such as melanoma, head and neck, liver or kidney cancer. J is TRBJ2-7 and V is TRBV18; TRBD2 agrees at 9 bases. CDR3 bases: TGTGCCAGCTCACCTAGCGGGAGTGGGAGGGAGCAGTACTTC. It encodes CASSPSGSGREQYF.